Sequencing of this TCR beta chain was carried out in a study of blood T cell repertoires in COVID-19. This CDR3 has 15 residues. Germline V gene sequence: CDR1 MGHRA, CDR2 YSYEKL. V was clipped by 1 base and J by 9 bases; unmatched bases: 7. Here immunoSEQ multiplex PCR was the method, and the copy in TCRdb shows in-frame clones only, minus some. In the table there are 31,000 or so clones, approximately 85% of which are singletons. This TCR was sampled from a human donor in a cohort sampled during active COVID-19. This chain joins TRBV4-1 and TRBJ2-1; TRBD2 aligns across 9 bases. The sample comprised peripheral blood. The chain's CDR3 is CASSQVRGGELEQFF. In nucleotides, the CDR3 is TGCGCCAGCAGCCAAGTGCGCGGGGGGGAGCTTGAGCAGTTCTTC.